Sequencing of this T cell receptor (beta chain) was carried out in a study of radiation and T cells in renal cell carcinoma. Study findings and constraints: In blood, top tumor clones expanded by 2 weeks, shrinking by 4.

Time point specified: baseline pretreatment blood. Treatment of the sample: 15 Gy SBRT to primary tumor, nephrectomy 4 weeks later. After SBRT, blood was collected at 2 and 4 weeks, plus baseline. The patient's renal cell carcinoma had clear cell pathology. The method was immunoSEQ multiplex PCR; TCRdb's version includes in-frame clones alone and lacks a portion of them. The table lists 150,000 or so clones, about nine tenths of them singletons. Concerning this clone: The antigen remains unidentified.

J was trimmed by 1 base and V by 5 bases; bases with no gene match: 5. CDR1 is SGHTA, CDR2 FQGNSA, per germline. The CDR3 consists of 15 residues. The V and J genes are TRBV7-2 and TRBJ2-1; 7 bases fit TRBD1. The sequencing used blood, collected from a patient whose treatment included radiotherapy and nephrectomy. This sequence was found in a woman between 70 and 85 years old with renal cell carcinoma. Here the CDR3 DNA reads TGTGCCAGCAGCCTACGACAGGGATCCTACAATGAGCAGTTCTTC. Translating it yields CASSLRQGSYNEQFF.